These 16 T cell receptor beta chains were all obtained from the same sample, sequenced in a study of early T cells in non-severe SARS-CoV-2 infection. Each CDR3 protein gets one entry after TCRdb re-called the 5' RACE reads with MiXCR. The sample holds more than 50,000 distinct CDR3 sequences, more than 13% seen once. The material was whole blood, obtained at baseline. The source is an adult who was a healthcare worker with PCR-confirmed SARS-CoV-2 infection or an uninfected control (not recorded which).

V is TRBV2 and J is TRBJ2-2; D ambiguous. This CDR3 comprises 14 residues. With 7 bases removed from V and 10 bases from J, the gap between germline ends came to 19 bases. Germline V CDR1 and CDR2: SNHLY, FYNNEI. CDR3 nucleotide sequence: TGTGCCAGCACTCCCCCCGGACCATCCGAGGAGCTGTTTTTT. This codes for CASTPPGPSEELFF.

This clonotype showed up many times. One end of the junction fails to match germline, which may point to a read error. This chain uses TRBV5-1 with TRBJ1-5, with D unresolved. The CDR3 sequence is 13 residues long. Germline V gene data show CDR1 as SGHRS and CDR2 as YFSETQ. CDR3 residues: CASSLESNQPQHF. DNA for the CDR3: TGTGCCAGCAGCTTAGAGTCGAATCAGCCCCAGCATTTT.

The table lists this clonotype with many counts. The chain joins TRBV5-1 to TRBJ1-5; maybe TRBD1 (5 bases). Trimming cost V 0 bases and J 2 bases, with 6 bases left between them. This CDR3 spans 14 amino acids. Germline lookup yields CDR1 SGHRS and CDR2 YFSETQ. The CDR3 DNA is TGCGCCAGCAGCTTGGGGGGACGCAATCAGCCCCAGCATTTT. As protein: CASSLGGRNQPQHF.

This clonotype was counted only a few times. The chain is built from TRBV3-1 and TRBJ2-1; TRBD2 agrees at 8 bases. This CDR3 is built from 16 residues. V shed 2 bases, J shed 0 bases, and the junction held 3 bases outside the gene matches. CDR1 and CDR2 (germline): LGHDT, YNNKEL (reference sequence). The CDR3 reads CASSQYGRVSYNEQFF. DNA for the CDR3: TGTGCCAGCAGCCAATACGGGAGGGTCTCCTACAATGAGCAGTTCTTC.

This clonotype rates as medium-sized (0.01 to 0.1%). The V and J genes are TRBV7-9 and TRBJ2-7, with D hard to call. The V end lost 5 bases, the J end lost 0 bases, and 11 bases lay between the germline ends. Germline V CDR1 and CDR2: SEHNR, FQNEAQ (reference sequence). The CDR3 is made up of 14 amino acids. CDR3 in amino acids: CASSLLVVSYEQYF. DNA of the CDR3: TGTGCCAGCAGCCTCCTTGTGGTCTCCTACGAGCAGTACTTC.

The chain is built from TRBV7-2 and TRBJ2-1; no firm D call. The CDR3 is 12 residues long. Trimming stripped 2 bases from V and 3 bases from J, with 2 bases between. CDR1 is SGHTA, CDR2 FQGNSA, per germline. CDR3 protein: CASSLIYNEQFF. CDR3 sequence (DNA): TGTGCCAGCAGCTTAATCTACAATGAGCAGTTCTTC.

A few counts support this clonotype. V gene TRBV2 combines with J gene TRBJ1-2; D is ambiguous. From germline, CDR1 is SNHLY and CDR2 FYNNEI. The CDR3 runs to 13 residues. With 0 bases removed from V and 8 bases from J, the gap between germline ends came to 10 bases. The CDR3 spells CASSEAWEVGYTF. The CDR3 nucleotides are TGTGCCAGCAGTGAAGCTTGGGAGGTCGGCTACACCTTC.

Written as DNA, the CDR3 is TGTGCCAGCAGCTTATCGGCGGGGGAGAGCTACGAGCAGTACTTC. Its protein product is CASSLSAGESYEQYF. The rearrangement joins TRBV7-3 to TRBJ2-7; 7 positions agree with TRBD2. From germline, CDR1 is SGHTA and CDR2 FQGTGA. V was clipped by 2 bases and J by 3 bases; unmatched bases: 7. This CDR3 region has 15 residues.

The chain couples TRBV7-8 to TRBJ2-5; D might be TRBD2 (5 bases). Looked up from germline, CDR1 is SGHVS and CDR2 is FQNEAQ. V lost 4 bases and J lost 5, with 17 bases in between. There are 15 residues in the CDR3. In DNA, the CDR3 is TGTGCCAGCAGCTCAAGTCGGGGTGTCGTGGAGACCCAGTACTTC. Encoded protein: CASSSSRGVVETQYF.

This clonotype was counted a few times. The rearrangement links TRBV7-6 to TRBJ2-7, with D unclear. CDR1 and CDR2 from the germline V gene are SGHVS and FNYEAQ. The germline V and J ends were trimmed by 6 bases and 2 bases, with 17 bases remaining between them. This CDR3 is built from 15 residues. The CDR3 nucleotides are TGTGCCAGCAGTCCAATCGGCGGAACGGCCTACGAGCAGTACTTC. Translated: CASSPIGGTAYEQYF.

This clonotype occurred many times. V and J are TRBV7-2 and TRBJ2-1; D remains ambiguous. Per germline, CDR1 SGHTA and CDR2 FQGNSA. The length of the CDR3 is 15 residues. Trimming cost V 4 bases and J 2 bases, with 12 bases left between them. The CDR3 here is CASSYGPSTYNEQFF. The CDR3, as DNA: TGTGCCAGCAGCTACGGACCCAGTACCTACAATGAGCAGTTCTTC. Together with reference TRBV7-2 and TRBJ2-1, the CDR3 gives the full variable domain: GAGVSQSPSNKVTEKGKDVELRCDPISGHTALYWYRQSLGQGLEFLIYFQGNSAPDKSGLPSDRFSAERTGGSVSTLTIQRTQQEDSAVYLCASSYGPSTYNEQFFGPGTRLTVL.

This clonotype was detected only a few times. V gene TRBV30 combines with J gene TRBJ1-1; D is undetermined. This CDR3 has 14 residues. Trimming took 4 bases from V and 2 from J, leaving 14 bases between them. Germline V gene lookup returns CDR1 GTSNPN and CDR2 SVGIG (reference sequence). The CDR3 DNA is TGTGCCTGGAAGGACGGAATGGGAAACACTGAAGCTTTCTTT. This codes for CAWKDGMGNTEAFF. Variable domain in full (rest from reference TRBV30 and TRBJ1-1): SQTIHQWPATLVQPVGSPLSLECTVEGTSNPNLYWYRQAAGRGLQLLFYSVGIGQISSEVPQNLSASRPQDRQFILSSKKLLLSDSGFYLCAWKDGMGNTEAFFGQGTRLTVV.

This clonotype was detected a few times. Here the CDR3 DNA reads TGTGCCAGCAGCTCAATGACAGGGCGGGGGCAAGAGACCCAGTACTTC. It yields the protein CASSSMTGRGQETQYF. The chain employs TRBV3-1 and TRBJ2-5; either TRBD1 or TRBD2 may fit D (7 bases each). Trimming stripped 5 bases from V and 2 bases from J, with 18 bases between. This CDR3 is 16 amino acids long. The germline V gene encodes CDR1 LGHDT and CDR2 YNNKEL (reference sequence).

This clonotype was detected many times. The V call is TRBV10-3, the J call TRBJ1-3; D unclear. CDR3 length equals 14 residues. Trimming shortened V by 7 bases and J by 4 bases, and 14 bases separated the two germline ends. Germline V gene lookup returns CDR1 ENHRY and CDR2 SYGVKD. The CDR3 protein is CAITHEVAGNTIYF. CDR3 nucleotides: TGTGCCATCACCCACGAGGTCGCCGGAAACACCATATATTTT.

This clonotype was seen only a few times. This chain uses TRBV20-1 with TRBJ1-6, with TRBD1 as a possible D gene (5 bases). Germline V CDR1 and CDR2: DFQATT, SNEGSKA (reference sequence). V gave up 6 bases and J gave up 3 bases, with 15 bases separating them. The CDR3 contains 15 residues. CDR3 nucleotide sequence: TGCAGTGCCCCACCCGGGGGTAACTATAATTCACCCCTCCACTTT. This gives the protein CSAPPGGNYNSPLHF.

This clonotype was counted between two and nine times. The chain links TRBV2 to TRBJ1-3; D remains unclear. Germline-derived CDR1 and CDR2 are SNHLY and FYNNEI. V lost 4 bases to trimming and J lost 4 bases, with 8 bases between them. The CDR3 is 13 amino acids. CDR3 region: CASSGEGGNTIYF. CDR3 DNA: TGTGCCAGCAGTGGTGAGGGAGGAAACACCATATATTTT.